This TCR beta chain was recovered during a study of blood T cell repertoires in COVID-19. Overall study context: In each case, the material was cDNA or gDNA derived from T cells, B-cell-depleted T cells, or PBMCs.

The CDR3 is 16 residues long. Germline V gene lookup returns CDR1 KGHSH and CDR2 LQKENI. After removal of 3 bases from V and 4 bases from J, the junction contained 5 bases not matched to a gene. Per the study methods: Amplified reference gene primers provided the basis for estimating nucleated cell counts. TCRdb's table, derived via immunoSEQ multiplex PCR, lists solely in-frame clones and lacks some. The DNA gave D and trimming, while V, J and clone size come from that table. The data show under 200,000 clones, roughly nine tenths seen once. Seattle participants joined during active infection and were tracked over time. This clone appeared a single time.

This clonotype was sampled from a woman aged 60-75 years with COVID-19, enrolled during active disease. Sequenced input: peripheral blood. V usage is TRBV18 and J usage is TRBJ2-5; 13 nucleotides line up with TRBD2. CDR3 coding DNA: TGTGCCAGCTCACCGGGACTAGCGGGAACCGGAGAGACCCAGTACTTC. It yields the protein CASSPGLAGTGETQYF.